Following are 28 T cell receptor beta chains from one sample sequenced in a study of PD-L1 blockade in urothelial cancer. TCRdb keeps only in-frame clones here, not all; method: immunoSEQ multiplex PCR. The table shows 17,000 or so clones, with about 85% occurring only once. This material consisted of PBMCs, taken around atezolizumab (anti-PD-L1) treatment. The receptors shown here come from a man aged 50 to 60 with urothelial cancer.

This chain connects TRBV7-9 to TRBJ2-3; 11 bases agree with TRBD1. Losses at the gene ends were 5 bases for V and 5 bases for J; bases not matched to a gene: 9. Looked up from germline, CDR1 is SEHNR and CDR2 is FQNEAQ (reference sequence). The length of the CDR3 is 16 residues. DNA of the CDR3: TGTGCCAGCAGCCAGTGGACAGGGGGCTTTCAAGATACGCAGTATTTT. This translates into CASSQWTGGFQDTQYF. Full variable domain (remainder filled in from reference TRBV7-9 and TRBJ2-3): DTGVSQNPRHKITKRGQNVTFRCDPISEHNRLYWYRQTLGQGPEFLTYFQNEAQLEKSRLLSDRFSAERPKGSFSTLEIQRTEQGDSAMYLCASSQWTGGFQDTQYFGPGTRLTVL.

The chain uses TRBV18 and TRBJ1-1; D gene uncertain. Germline lookup yields CDR1 KGHSH and CDR2 LQKENI. This CDR3 region has 13 residues. V lost 8 bases and J 3 bases, leaving 13 bases between the germline ends. CDR3 DNA sequence: TGTGCCAGCACCCGAGACACCCACACTGAAGCTTTCTTT. Protein sequence: CASTRDTHTEAFF.

This chain links TRBV28 with TRBJ1-2; unclear D gene. Trimming pared 5 bases from V and 3 bases from J, leaving 4 bases between. The germline V gene encodes CDR1 MDHEN and CDR2 SYDVKM. CDR3 length equals 11 residues. DNA for the CDR3: TGTGCCAGCAGTCCGGACTATGGCTACACCTTC. It codes for CASSPDYGYTF.

The V gene is TRBV11-2, the J gene TRBJ2-3; TRBD1 might be the D (6 bases). Per germline, CDR1 SGHAT and CDR2 FQNNGV. The CDR3 totals 16 residues. V was pared by 1 base and J by 1 base, with 12 bases between. The CDR3 region has the DNA TGTGCCAGCAGCTTAGGGTGGGACACCCGCACAGATACGCAGTATTTT. It yields the protein CASSLGWDTRTDTQYF.

This clone was seen a few times. V is TRBV10-3 and J is TRBJ2-5, with TRBD2 matching over 11 bases. V was pared by 6 bases and J by 7 bases, with 7 bases of the junction left unmatched. The CDR3 runs to 14 residues. CDR1 and CDR2 from the germline V gene are ENHRY and SYGVKD. The DNA of the CDR3 is TGTGCCATCAGCACGACTAGCGGGGCGGGGACCCAGTACTTC. Translation: CAISTTSGAGTQYF.

The genes are TRBV18 and TRBJ1-4; D not resolved. Trimming pared 3 bases from V and 0 bases from J, leaving 14 bases between. CDR3 size: 17 residues. Germline lookup yields CDR1 KGHSH and CDR2 LQKENI. The CDR3 nucleotides are TGTGCCAGCTCACCCCTTACCGTAGGAGCAACTAATGAAAAACTGTTTTTT. Translating gives CASSPLTVGATNEKLFF. The entire variable domain, with the rest obtained from reference TRBV18 and TRBJ1-4, is as follows: NAGVMQNPRHLVRRRGQEARLRCSPMKGHSHVYWYRQLPEEGLKFMVYLQKENIIDESGMPKERFSAEFPKEGPSILRIQQVVRGDSAAYFCASSPLTVGATNEKLFFGSGTQLSVL.

This clone was recorded once. This sequence joins TRBV6-5 and TRBJ2-1; no reliable D call. Germline loops: CDR1 MNHEY, CDR2 SVGAGI. This CDR3 spans 13 amino acids. The germline V and J ends were trimmed by 5 bases and 0 bases, with 5 bases remaining between them. The CDR3 protein is CASSPSSYNEQFF. In DNA, the CDR3 is TGTGCCAGCAGTCCTAGCTCCTACAATGAGCAGTTCTTC.

The chain joins TRBV4-1 to TRBJ2-7; the D gene is possibly TRBD2 (7 bases). The germline gives CDR1 MGHRA, CDR2 YSYEKL. V was shortened by 4 bases and J by 3 bases, with 13 bases between the two germline ends. The CDR3 runs to 14 residues. CDR3 DNA sequence: TGCGCCAGCAGCCCGCTGGGAGGGGGCTACGAGCAGTACTTC. It specifies CASSPLGGGYEQYF.

This sequence joins TRBV11-2 and TRBJ2-1; tentatively, D is TRBD2 (6 bases). The CDR3 has 15 residues. Germline CDR1 is SGHAT and CDR2 is FQNNGV. V lost 5 bases, J lost 8 bases, and 19 bases lay in between. The CDR3 is CASSATRGFVDEQFF. In DNA, the CDR3 is TGTGCCAGCAGCGCGACTAGAGGGTTTGTTGATGAGCAGTTCTTC.

The chain couples TRBV10-1 to TRBJ2-5; maybe TRBD2 (6 bases). The V end lost 6 bases, the J end lost 11 bases, and 19 bases lay between the germline ends. The length of the CDR3 is 13 residues. In germline, CDR1 is WNHNN, CDR2 SYGVQD (reference sequence). In DNA, the CDR3 is TGCGCCAGCAGCCCCTCGCGGGGAGGCGGGCAGTACTTC. It translates to CASSPSRGGGQYF.

The chain employs TRBV5-8 and TRBJ2-5, with D possibly being TRBD1 (5 bases). This CDR3 region has 15 residues. Trimming removed 1 base at V and 1 base at J, with 11 bases between. The germline V gene encodes CDR1 SGHTS and CDR2 YDEGEE. CDR3 nucleotides: TGTGCCAGCAGCTTGAGTGGTAGGGGCCAAGAGACCCAGTACTTC. Translation: CASSLSGRGQETQYF.

V gene TRBV10-3 combines with J gene TRBJ1-2; possibly TRBD1 for D (5 bases). CDR3 size: 11 residues. The V gene's germline CDR1 is ENHRY and CDR2 SYGVKD. V lost 8 bases to trimming and J lost 5 bases, with 9 bases between them. DNA of the CDR3: TGTGCCATCGACAGCCCATATGGCTACACCTTC. It translates to CAIDSPYGYTF.

The chain has TRBV9 and TRBJ1-3; the match to TRBD1 covers 9 bases. Germline loops: CDR1 SGDLS, CDR2 YYNGEE. The CDR3 has 15 amino acids. J lost 4 bases, V lost 0 bases, and 2 bases had no gene match. The CDR3 here is CASSVEGTGGNTIYF. For the CDR3, the DNA is TGTGCCAGCAGCGTAGAAGGGACAGGGGGAAACACCATATATTTT.

V gene TRBV27 combines with J gene TRBJ1-2; TRBD1 matches at 7 bases. V dropped 3 bases and J dropped 7; count of bases not matched to a gene: 8. The CDR3 sequence is 14 residues long. Germline CDR1 and CDR2: MNHEY and SMNVEV (reference sequence). For the CDR3, the DNA is TGTGCCAGCAGTTTCATCCGGGACAGCTCTGGCTACACCTTC. Translating gives CASSFIRDSSGYTF.

The chain couples TRBV19 to TRBJ2-2; unclear D gene. CDR3 size: 11 residues. Germline V lookup: CDR1 LNHDA, CDR2 SQIVND (reference sequence). Trimming took off 3 bases at V and 6 bases at J, with 2 bases between the two ends. This CDR3 is CASSISGELFF. The CDR3 region has the DNA TGTGCCAGTAGTATCTCCGGGGAGCTGTTTTTT.

The V and J genes are TRBV19 and TRBJ1-5, with 11 bases identical to TRBD1. Germline V gives CDR1 LNHDA, CDR2 SQIVND (reference sequence). The CDR3 contains 18 residues. Germline trimming cut 0 bases from V and 6 bases from J; bases unmatched to any gene: 10. CDR3 DNA: TGTGCCAGTAGTATAGAAAGGACAGGGGGCCTGGGTACTCAGCCCCAGCATTTT. Protein product: CASSIERTGGLGTQPQHF. The entire variable domain, with the rest obtained from reference TRBV19 and TRBJ1-5, is as follows: DGGITQSPKYLFRKEGQNVTLSCEQNLNHDAMYWYRQDPGQGLRLIYYSQIVNDFQKGDIAEGYSVSREKKESFPLTVTSAQKNPTAFYLCASSIERTGGLGTQPQHFGDGTRLSIL.

By frequency in the sample, this clone is medium-sized. CDR3: CASSQDRGQGAGGYTF. The CDR3 DNA sequence: TGTGCCAGCAGCCAAGATCGAGGGCAGGGGGCGGGTGGCTACACCTTC. The chain combines TRBV4-2 with TRBJ1-2; 8 bases line up with TRBD1. Trimming took 0 bases from V and 7 from J; bases not matched to a gene: 10. The CDR3 runs 16 residues. Germline V gene data show CDR1 as LGHNA and CDR2 as YNFKEQ.

This chain joins TRBV9 and TRBJ1-2; 7 bases fit TRBD1. The CDR3 extends over 14 amino acids. With V trimmed by 0 bases and J by 2 bases, 1 base remained unmatched. The germline V gene encodes CDR1 SGDLS and CDR2 YYNGEE. CDR3 bases: TGTGCCAGCAGCGTAGTGGGACAGAACTATGGCTACACCTTC. It is translated as CASSVVGQNYGYTF.

CDR3 sequence: CASSQEGTSGGHGELFF. The CDR3 DNA follows: TGCGCCAGCAGCCAAGAGGGGACTAGCGGGGGGCACGGGGAGCTGTTTTTT. The chain employs TRBV4-1 and TRBJ2-2; 15 bases are shared with TRBD2. Germline V gene data show CDR1 as MGHRA and CDR2 as YSYEKL. This CDR3 contains 17 residues. The V gene end was trimmed by 0 bases and the J gene end by 7 bases; junction bases not matched to a gene: 3.

The rearrangement joins TRBV27 to TRBJ1-2; 7 bases line up with TRBD1. The junction had 5 bases not matched to a gene; V was cut back by 5 bases and J by 5 bases. The CDR3 has 13 amino acids. Germline-derived CDR1 and CDR2 are MNHEY and SMNVEV (reference sequence). This CDR3 reads CASSTWDSYGYTF. The DNA for the CDR3 is TGTGCCAGCAGTACCTGGGACAGTTATGGCTACACCTTC.

V usage is TRBV5-1 and J usage is TRBJ2-2, with 8 positions matching TRBD1. The germline CDR1 and CDR2 sequences are SGHRS and YFSETQ. V gave up 4 bases and J gave up 9 bases; unmatched junction bases: 11. The CDR3 totals 15 residues. Here the CDR3 reads CASSRDRGYQWELFF. CDR3 bases: TGCGCCAGCAGCCGAGACAGGGGATACCAATGGGAGCTGTTTTTT.

The chain joins TRBV27 to TRBJ2-1; D is perhaps TRBD2 (8 bases). V dropped 3 bases and J dropped 7 bases, with 16 bases sitting between them. The CDR3 covers 15 residues. Germline values: CDR1 MNHEY, CDR2 SMNVEV (reference sequence). Here the CDR3 reads CASSLIAGQRNEQFF. CDR3 nucleotide sequence: TGTGCCAGCAGTTTGATAGCGGGACAGAGGAATGAGCAGTTCTTC.

This sequence joins TRBV27 and TRBJ2-7, with TRBD2 matching 7 bases. This CDR3 is built from 12 residues. CDR1 and CDR2 (germline): MNHEY, SMNVEV (reference sequence). With V trimmed by 4 bases and J by 6 bases, 3 bases remained unmatched. The chain's CDR3 is CASSSPGGEQYF. CDR3 nucleotide sequence: TGTGCCAGCAGTTCCCCGGGAGGCGAGCAGTACTTC.

The chain is built from TRBV27 and TRBJ1-4, with TRBD1 matching over 9 bases. J was trimmed by 5 bases and V by 6 bases; bases with no gene match: 4. Per germline, CDR1 MNHEY and CDR2 SMNVEV (reference sequence). CDR3 length: 14 residues. In DNA form, the CDR3 reads TGTGCCAGCAGACTCACAGGGGGCAATGAAAAACTGTTTTTT. Amino acid sequence: CASRLTGGNEKLFF.

The chain recombines TRBV2 with TRBJ1-5; D remains ambiguous. The germline CDR1 and CDR2 sequences are SNHLY and FYNNEI. This CDR3 has 15 residues. The V end was cut by 1 base, the J end by 3 bases, with 10 bases between. The CDR3, as DNA: TGTGCCAGCAGTGAAGTCGGAGGGTTCAATCAGCCCCAGCATTTT. Protein product: CASSEVGGFNQPQHF.

This clone occurred once. The rearrangement joins TRBV4-3 to TRBJ2-6; 7 positions agree with TRBD1. This CDR3 has 17 amino acids. The germline gives CDR1 LGHNA, CDR2 YSLEER. The V gene end was trimmed by 1 base and the J gene end by 0 bases; junction bases not matched to a gene: 3. The CDR3 sequence is CASSQGQGASGANVLTF. CDR3 bases: TGCGCCAGCAGCCAAGGACAGGGAGCCTCTGGGGCCAACGTCCTGACTTTC.

The gene calls are TRBV14 and TRBJ2-1; 7 bases are shared with TRBD2. CDR1 is SGHDN, CDR2 FVKESK, per germline. The CDR3 is 15 residues long. Trimming took 4 bases from V and 4 from J; bases not matched to a gene: 7. CDR3 sequence: CASSRLAEGYNEQFF. The CDR3 region has the DNA TGTGCCAGCAGCCGTCTAGCGGAGGGATACAATGAGCAGTTCTTC.

This chain uses TRBV2 with TRBJ2-1; weak D call: TRBD1 (6 bases). Looked up from germline, CDR1 is SNHLY and CDR2 is FYNNEI. This CDR3 comprises 13 residues. Trimming took 6 bases from V and 7 from J, leaving 13 bases between them. The CDR3 sequence: CASSQGLGNEQFF. The DNA for the CDR3 is TGTGCCAGCAGCCAGGGGCTTGGTAATGAGCAGTTCTTC.